Presented here are 10 T cell receptor beta chains from one specimen sequenced in a study of T cells expressing NK-cell markers (dated by TCRdb to 2018 to 2021). Library method: 5' RACE. Sequencing took place on an Illumina HiSeq 2000. Through TCRdb reprocessing, the reads give one entry per CDR3 protein sequence; DNA is omitted. This sample's table contains 500,000 to 700,000 distinct CDR3 sequences. The ten largest clones capture around 4% of the sample. Source material: blood T cells: a sorted CD56 or NKG2C T cell subset, CD4+ or CD8+ T cells, or bulk PBMC T cells (not recorded which). The receptors were gathered from a man younger than 30 in good health. Donor details come from another sample of the same person, matched by shared clones.

The chain employs TRBV5-4 and TRBJ2-5. This CDR3 has 14 residues. Germline V gene data show CDR1 as SGHNT and CDR2 as YYREEE (reference sequence). The CDR3 is CASSSETDLETQYF.

The chain recombines TRBV7-9 with TRBJ2-1; checking the TCRdb D call of TRBD1 is not possible without DNA. The CDR3 length is 15 residues. From germline, CDR1 is SEHNR and CDR2 FQNEAQ (reference sequence). The CDR3 spells CASSLKWDRANEQFF.

The V call is TRBV28, the J call TRBJ2-1; TCRdb lists TRBD1, though no DNA is available to test this call. This CDR3 has 19 residues. CDR1 and CDR2 from the germline V gene are MDHEN and SYDVKM. The CDR3: CASQTGTGAPLSSYNEQFF.

The chain recombines TRBV6-5 with TRBJ1-2. The germline CDR1 and CDR2 sequences are MNHEY and SVGAGI. This CDR3 is built from 15 residues. CDR3 loop: CASSYRSAIRYGYTF.

The chain is built from TRBV5-1 and TRBJ2-1. Germline loops: CDR1 SGHRS, CDR2 YFSETQ. The CDR3 totals 15 residues. The CDR3 sequence: CASSLNDESYNEQFF. The full variable domain, with the rest looked up from reference TRBV5-1 and TRBJ2-1, is KAGVTQTPRYLIKTRGQQVTLSCSPISGHRSVSWYQQTPGQGLQFLFEYFSETQRNKGNFPGRFSGRQFSNSRSEMNVSTLELGDSALYLCASSLNDESYNEQFFGPGTRLTVL.

The rearrangement links TRBV7-9 to TRBJ2-7; TCRdb's D call of TRBD1 is untestable without DNA. CDR3 length: 15 amino acids. In germline, CDR1 is SEHNR, CDR2 FQNEAQ (reference sequence). The CDR3 protein is CASSPKDSAVYEQYF.

The chain carries TRBV7-2 and TRBJ2-5; TCRdb picks TRBD1, but there is no DNA to check that call. This CDR3 is built from 14 residues. The germline V gene has CDR1 SGHTA and CDR2 FQGNSA. CDR3 in amino acids: CASSAQVFGETQYF.

The genes are TRBV5-1 and TRBJ1-1; TCRdb names TRBD1, which stays unverified in the absence of DNA. CDR3 length equals 14 residues. The germline V gene has CDR1 SGHRS and CDR2 YFSETQ. This CDR3 reads CASSLGAGAPEAFF.

This chain joins TRBV6-4 and TRBJ2-2; TCRdb's assignment of TRBD2 cannot be checked, as there is no DNA. CDR3 size: 16 residues. Germline V gene lookup returns CDR1 MRHNA and CDR2 SNTAGT. CDR3 protein: CASSDSLAGNTGELFF.

This chain links TRBV20-1 with TRBJ1-5; TCRdb gives TRBD1 as the D gene, but with no DNA this cannot be confirmed. The CDR3 is 14 residues long. The germline V gene encodes CDR1 DFQATT and CDR2 SNEGSKA (reference sequence). CDR3 amino acids: CSALTGAGNQPQHF.